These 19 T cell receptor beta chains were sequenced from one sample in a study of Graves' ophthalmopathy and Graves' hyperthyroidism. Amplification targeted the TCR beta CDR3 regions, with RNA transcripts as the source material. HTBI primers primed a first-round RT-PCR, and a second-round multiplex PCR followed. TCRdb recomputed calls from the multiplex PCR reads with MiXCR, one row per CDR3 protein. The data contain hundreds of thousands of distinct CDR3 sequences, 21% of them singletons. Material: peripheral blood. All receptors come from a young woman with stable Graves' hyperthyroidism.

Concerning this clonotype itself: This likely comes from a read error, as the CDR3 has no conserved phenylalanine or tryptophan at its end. In DNA form, the CDR3 reads TGCGCCAGCAGCTCCTACGGGGGGACGAGGAGCACAGATACGCAGTATTGT. Translating it yields CASSSYGGTRSTDTQYC. V and J are TRBV5-1 and TRBJ2-3; 7 nucleotides match TRBD2. CDR1 and CDR2 from the germline V gene are SGHRS and YFSETQ. The CDR3 extends over 17 amino acids. V lost 3 bases to trimming and J lost 0 bases; unmatched junction nucleotides: 10.

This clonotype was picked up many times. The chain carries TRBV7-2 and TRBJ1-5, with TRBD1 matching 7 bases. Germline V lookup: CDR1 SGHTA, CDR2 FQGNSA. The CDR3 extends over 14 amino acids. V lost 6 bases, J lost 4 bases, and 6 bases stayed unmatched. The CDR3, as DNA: TGTGCCAGCAGTAAGGACAGGTTAAATCAGCCCCAGCATTTT. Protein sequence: CASSKDRLNQPQHF.

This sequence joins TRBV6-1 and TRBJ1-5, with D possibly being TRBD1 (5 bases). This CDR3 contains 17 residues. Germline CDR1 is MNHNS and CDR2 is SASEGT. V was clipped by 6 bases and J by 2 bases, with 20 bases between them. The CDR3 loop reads CASSRDGRRVGNQPQHF. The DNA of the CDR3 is TGTGCCAGCAGCCGGGACGGCCGGCGGGTGGGCAATCAGCCCCAGCATTTT.

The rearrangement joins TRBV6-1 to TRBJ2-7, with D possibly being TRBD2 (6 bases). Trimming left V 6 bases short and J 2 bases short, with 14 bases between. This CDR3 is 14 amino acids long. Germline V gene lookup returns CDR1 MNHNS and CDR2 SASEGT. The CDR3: CASRPPGLPYEQYF. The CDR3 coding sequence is TGTGCCAGCAGACCACCGGGACTCCCCTACGAGCAGTACTTC.

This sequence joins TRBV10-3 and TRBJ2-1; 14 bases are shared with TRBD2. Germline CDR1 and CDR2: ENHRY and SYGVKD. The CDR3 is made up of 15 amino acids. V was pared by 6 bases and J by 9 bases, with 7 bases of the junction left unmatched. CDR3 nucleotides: TGTGCCATCAGCCGGGGACTAGCGGGAGCCGGTGAGCAGTTCTTC. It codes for CAISRGLAGAGEQFF.

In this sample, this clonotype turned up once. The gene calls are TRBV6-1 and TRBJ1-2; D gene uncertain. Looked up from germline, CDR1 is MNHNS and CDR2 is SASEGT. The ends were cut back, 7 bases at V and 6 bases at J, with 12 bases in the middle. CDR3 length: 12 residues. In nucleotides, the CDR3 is TGTGCCAGCATGGGCGCGGTGGATGGCTACACCTTC. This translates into CASMGAVDGYTF.

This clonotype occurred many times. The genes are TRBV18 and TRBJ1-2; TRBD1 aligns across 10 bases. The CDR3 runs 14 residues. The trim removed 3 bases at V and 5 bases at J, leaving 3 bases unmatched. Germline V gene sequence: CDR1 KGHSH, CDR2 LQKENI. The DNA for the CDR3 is TGTGCCAGCTCACCGTGGGACAGGGGTTATGGCTACACCTTC. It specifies CASSPWDRGYGYTF.

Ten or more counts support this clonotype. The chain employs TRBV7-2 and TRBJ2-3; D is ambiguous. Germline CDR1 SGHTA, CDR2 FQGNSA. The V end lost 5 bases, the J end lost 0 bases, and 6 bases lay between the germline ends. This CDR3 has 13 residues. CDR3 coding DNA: TGTGCCAGCAGCCCTTACAGCACAGATACGCAGTATTTT. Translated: CASSPYSTDTQYF.

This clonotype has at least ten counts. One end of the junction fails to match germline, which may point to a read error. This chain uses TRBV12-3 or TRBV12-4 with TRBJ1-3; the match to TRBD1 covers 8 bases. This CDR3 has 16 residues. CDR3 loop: CAGSPGQGSSGNTIYF. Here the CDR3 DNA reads TGTGCCGGCAGCCCCGGACAGGGTAGCTCTGGAAACACCATATATTTT.

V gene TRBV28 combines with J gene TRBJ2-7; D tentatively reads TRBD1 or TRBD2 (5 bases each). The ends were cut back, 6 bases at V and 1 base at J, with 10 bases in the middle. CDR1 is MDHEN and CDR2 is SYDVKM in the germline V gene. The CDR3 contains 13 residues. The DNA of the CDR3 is TGTGCCAGCAGCGGGGACCGATCCTACGAGCAGTACTTC. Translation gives CASSGDRSYEQYF.

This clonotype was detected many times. In DNA, the CDR3 is TGTGCCAGCAGTTTGGATCCTAGCGGATACGAGCAGTACTTC. Protein: CASSLDPSGYEQYF. This chain uses TRBV12-3 or TRBV12-4 with TRBJ2-7, with 7 bases matching TRBD2. The CDR3 runs 14 residues. With 3 bases clipped from V and 4 bases from J, the junction kept 6 bases outside the gene matches.

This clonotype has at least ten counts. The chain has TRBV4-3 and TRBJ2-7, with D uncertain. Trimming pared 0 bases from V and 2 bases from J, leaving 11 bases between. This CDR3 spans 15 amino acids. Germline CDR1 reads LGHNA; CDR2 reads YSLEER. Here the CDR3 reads CASSQDRAAPYEQYF. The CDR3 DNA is TGCGCCAGCAGCCAAGATCGGGCAGCCCCCTACGAGCAGTACTTC.

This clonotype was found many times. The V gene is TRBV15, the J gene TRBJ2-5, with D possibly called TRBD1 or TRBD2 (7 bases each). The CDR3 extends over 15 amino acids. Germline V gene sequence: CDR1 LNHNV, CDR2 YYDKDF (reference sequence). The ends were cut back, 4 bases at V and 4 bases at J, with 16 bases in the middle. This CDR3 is CATSTSRGGGETQYF. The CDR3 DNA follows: TGTGCCACCAGCACCTCCAGGGGGGGGGGAGAGACCCAGTACTTC. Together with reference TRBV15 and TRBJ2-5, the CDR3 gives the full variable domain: DAMVIQNPRYQVTQFGKPVTLSCSQTLNHNVMYWYQQKSSQAPKLLFHYYDKDFNNEADTPDNFQSRRPNTSFCFLDIRSPGLGDTAMYLCATSTSRGGGETQYFGPGTRLLVL.

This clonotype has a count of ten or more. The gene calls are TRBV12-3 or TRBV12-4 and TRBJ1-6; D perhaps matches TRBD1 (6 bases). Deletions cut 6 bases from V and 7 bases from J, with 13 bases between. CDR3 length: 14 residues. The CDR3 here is CASRKQGENSPLHF. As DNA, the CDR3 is TGTGCCAGCAGAAAACAGGGAGAGAATTCACCCCTCCACTTT.

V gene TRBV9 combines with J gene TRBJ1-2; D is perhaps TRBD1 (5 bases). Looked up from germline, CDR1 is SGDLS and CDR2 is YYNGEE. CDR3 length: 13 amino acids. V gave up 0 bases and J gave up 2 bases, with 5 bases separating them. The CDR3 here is CASSVEGNYGYTF. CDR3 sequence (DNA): TGTGCCAGCAGCGTAGAGGGGAACTATGGCTACACCTTC. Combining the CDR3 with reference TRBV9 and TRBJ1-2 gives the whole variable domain DSGVTQTPKHLITATGQRVTLRCSPRSGDLSVYWYQQSLDQGLQFLIQYYNGEERAKGNILERFSAQQFPDLHSELNLSSLELGDSALYFCASSVEGNYGYTFGSGTRLTVV.

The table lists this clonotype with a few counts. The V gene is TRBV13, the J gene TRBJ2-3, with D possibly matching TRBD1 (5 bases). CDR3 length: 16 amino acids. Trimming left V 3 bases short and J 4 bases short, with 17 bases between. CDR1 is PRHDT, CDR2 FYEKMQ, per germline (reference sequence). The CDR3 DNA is TGTGCCAGCAGCTTTTCCAGGGTGTGGGCGGCAGATACGCAGTATTTT. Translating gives CASSFSRVWAADTQYF.

Here the CDR3 reads CASSQDRNTIYF. The DNA for the CDR3 is TGTGCCAGCAGCCAGGACCGAAACACCATATATTTT. This chain links TRBV11-2 with TRBJ1-3; D not resolved. This CDR3 contains 12 residues. The ends were cut back, 5 bases at V and 5 bases at J, with 7 bases in the middle. Germline lookup yields CDR1 SGHAT and CDR2 FQNNGV.

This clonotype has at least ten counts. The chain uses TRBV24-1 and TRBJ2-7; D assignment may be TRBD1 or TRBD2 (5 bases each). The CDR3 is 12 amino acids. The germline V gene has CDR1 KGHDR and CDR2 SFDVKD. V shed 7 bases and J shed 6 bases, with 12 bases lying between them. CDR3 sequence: CATRGPASEQYF. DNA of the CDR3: TGTGCCACCAGGGGACCGGCCTCCGAGCAGTACTTC.

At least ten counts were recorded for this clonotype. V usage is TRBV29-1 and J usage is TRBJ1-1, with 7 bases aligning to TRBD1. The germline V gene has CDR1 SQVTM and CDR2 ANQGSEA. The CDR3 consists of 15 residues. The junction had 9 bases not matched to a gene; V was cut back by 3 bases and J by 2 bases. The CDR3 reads CSVETLGTANTEAFF. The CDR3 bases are TGCAGCGTTGAGACCCTCGGGACAGCTAACACTGAAGCTTTCTTT. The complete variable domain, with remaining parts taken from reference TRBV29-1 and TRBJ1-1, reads SAVISQKPSRDICQRGTSLTIQCQVDSQVTMMFWYRQQPGQSLTLIATANQGSEATYESGFVIDKFPISRPNLTFSTLTVSNMSPEDSSIYLCSVETLGTANTEAFFGQGTRLTVV.